This T cell receptor beta chain was retrieved from a study of long-term antiretroviral therapy in people with HIV. Findings and caveats of the study: Specimens of blood were obtained during about 2003 to 2018, possibly under older ART regimens.

The authors ran the immunoSEQ assay, v3.0, at survey level. Here immunoSEQ multiplex PCR was the method, and the copy in TCRdb shows in-frame clones only, minus some. Of over 35,000 clones detected, 75% to 85% appear once; the ten largest clones hold approximately 5.5%. This clone was seen once. Its antigen is not identified. Participants who had HIV were, without exception, treated in the United States. Specimens carried roughly 0.9-10 million cryopreserved PBMC before DNA extraction. The CDR3 contains 15 residues. Trimming cost V 4 bases and J 0 bases, with 13 bases left between them. Germline V gene sequence: CDR1 MDHEN, CDR2 SYDVKM.

This rearrangement joins TRBV28 to TRBJ2-7, with D perhaps TRBD2 (6 bases). The clonotype comes from a man younger than 40 with HIV. The sample in question was unsorted PBMCs, obtained 3.4 years after starting antiretroviral therapy. DNA for the CDR3: TGTGCCAGCAGTTCGGGGGTAGCGGACTCCTACGAGCAGTACTTC. Translated: CASSSGVADSYEQYF.